These 9 T cell receptor beta chains originate from one sample sequenced in a study of T cell repertoires in cytomegalovirus infection. TCRdb used MiXCR to reprocess the reads, holding one entry per CDR3 protein. The data show 900,000 to 950,000 distinct CDR3 sequences, about 33% seen once. Their specific antigens are unknown. Sample: cultured CD8+ T cells from PBMCs, taken from culture after CMV antigen stimulation. The receptors originated from a human donor in good health (CMV status not recorded). Some clones in this sample may be carry-over from other donors' samples.

The gene calls are TRBV5-6 and TRBJ2-5; TRBD2 aligns across 7 bases. Germline V gene lookup returns CDR1 SGHDT and CDR2 YYEEEE. The CDR3 has 20 residues. The ends lost 4 bases at V and 0 bases at J; junction bases unmatched: 21. Here the CDR3 DNA reads TGTGCCAGCAGCCGGGGGGTTCTATTGCGGCGGGTGGGGAACCAAGAGACCCAGTACTTC. This encodes CASSRGVLLRRVGNQETQYF.

The chain joins TRBV5-1 to TRBJ2-1; D uncertain. This CDR3 has 15 residues. Germline CDR1 SGHRS, CDR2 YFSETQ. The ends were cut back, 3 bases at V and 2 bases at J, with 12 bases in the middle. This chain's CDR3 is CASSSLTSTYNEQFF. CDR3 coding DNA: TGCGCCAGCAGCTCCCTAACGTCCACCTACAATGAGCAGTTCTTC.

This clonotype was picked up a small number of times. The chain links TRBV7-9 to TRBJ1-1; D may be TRBD1 (5 bases). This CDR3 comprises 12 residues. V dropped 4 bases and J dropped 7 bases, with 10 bases sitting between them. Germline CDR1 and CDR2: SEHNR and FQNEAQ (reference sequence). The CDR3 is CASSSEGIEAFF. The CDR3 DNA reads as TGTGCCAGCAGCTCGGAGGGGATTGAAGCTTTCTTT.

The genes are TRBV25-1 and TRBJ2-5; possible D gene TRBD1, 5 bases. Germline values: CDR1 MGHDK, CDR2 SYGVNS. CDR3 length equals 12 residues. V lost 8 bases and J 5 bases, leaving 12 bases between the germline ends. CDR3 residues: CASGQGRETQYF. Written as DNA, the CDR3 is TGTGCCAGCGGTCAGGGAAGGGAGACCCAGTACTTC.

The chain uses TRBV12-3 or TRBV12-4 and TRBJ2-3; 13 bases are a match to TRBD2. The CDR3 sequence is 15 residues long. Trimming cost V 5 bases and J 5 bases; bases outside gene matches: 4. The CDR3 coding sequence is TGTGCCAGCAGTACTAGCGGGGGGGCAGGAGATACGCAGTATTTT. It is translated as CASSTSGGAGDTQYF.

In this sample, this clonotype turned up a few times. CDR3 nucleotides: TGTGCCAGCAGTACAGGGTACTACGCGAACACCGGGGAGCTGTTTTTT. Translating gives CASSTGYYANTGELFF. J is TRBJ2-2 and V is TRBV27; D is perhaps TRBD1 (6 bases). Between the trimmed V and J ends, which lost 5 bases and 0 bases, there was a span of 13 bases. Germline lookup yields CDR1 MNHEY and CDR2 SMNVEV (reference sequence). There are 16 residues in the CDR3.

V usage is TRBV9 and J usage is TRBJ1-1; 7 positions agree with TRBD1. The CDR3 covers 18 residues. The germline CDR1 and CDR2 sequences are SGDLS and YYNGEE. V gave up 0 bases and J gave up 1 base; unmatched junction bases: 12. CDR3 residues: CASSVARDRAERNTEAFF. In nucleotides, the CDR3 is TGTGCCAGCAGCGTAGCTCGAGACAGGGCGGAACGGAACACTGAAGCTTTCTTT. Full variable domain (missing parts from reference TRBV9 and TRBJ1-1): DSGVTQTPKHLITATGQRVTLRCSPRSGDLSVYWYQQSLDQGLQFLIQYYNGEERAKGNILERFSAQQFPDLHSELNLSSLELGDSALYFCASSVARDRAERNTEAFFGQGTRLTVV.

The chain is built from TRBV7-2 and TRBJ2-7; the match to TRBD2 covers 10 bases. The V gene's germline CDR1 is SGHTA and CDR2 FQGNSA. This CDR3 is built from 14 residues. The ends lost 5 bases at V and 7 bases at J; junction bases unmatched: 8. Here the CDR3 reads CASSSGGARLEQYF. DNA for the CDR3: TGTGCCAGCAGCAGCGGGGGGGCCCGCTTAGAGCAGTACTTC. Combining the CDR3 with reference TRBV7-2 and TRBJ2-7 gives the whole variable domain GAGVSQSPSNKVTEKGKDVELRCDPISGHTALYWYRQSLGQGLEFLIYFQGNSAPDKSGLPSDRFSAERTGGSVSTLTIQRTQQEDSAVYLCASSSGGARLEQYFGPGTRLTVT.

The chain joins TRBV7-2 to TRBJ1-2, with no clear D. The CDR3 contains 18 residues. Trimming took 5 bases from V and 0 from J, leaving 22 bases between them. Germline loops: CDR1 SGHTA, CDR2 FQGNSA. The CDR3 here is CASSLSPGVTRTNYGYTF. The CDR3 DNA sequence: TGTGCCAGCAGCCTTTCTCCCGGGGTGACGAGAACTAACTATGGCTACACCTTC.